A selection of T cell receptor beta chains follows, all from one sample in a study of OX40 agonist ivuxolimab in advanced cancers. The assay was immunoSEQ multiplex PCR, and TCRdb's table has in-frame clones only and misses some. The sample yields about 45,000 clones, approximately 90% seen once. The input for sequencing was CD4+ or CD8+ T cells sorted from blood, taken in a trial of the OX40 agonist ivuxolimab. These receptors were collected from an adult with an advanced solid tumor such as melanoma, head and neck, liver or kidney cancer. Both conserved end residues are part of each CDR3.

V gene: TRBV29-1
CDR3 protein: CSVAQTGTNEKLFF

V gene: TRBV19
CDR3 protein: CASSQDRVEQYF

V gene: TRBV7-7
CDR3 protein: CASSLVQGRSNIVGELFF

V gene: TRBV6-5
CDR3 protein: CASSYSLRVVEAFF

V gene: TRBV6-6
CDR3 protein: CASSYSGLYEQYF

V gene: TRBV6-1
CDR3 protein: CASSVGGHSNQPQHF

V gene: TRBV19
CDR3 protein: CASSTGASNEKLFF

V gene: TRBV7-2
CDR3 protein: CASSTSGTGYTGELFF

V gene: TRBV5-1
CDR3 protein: CASSLAGDTEAFF

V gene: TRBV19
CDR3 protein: CASSKGQNQPQHF

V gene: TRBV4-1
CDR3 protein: CASSQVSPRSDRGSEQYF

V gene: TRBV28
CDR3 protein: CATRTGGAAGELFF

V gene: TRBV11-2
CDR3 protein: CASRQQGGEQYF

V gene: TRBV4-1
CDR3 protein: CASSRKLAGEETQYF

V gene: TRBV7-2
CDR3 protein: CASSLGTSGNEQYF

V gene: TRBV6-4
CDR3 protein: CASSEVSGANVLTF

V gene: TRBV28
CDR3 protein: CASMRQGATEAFF